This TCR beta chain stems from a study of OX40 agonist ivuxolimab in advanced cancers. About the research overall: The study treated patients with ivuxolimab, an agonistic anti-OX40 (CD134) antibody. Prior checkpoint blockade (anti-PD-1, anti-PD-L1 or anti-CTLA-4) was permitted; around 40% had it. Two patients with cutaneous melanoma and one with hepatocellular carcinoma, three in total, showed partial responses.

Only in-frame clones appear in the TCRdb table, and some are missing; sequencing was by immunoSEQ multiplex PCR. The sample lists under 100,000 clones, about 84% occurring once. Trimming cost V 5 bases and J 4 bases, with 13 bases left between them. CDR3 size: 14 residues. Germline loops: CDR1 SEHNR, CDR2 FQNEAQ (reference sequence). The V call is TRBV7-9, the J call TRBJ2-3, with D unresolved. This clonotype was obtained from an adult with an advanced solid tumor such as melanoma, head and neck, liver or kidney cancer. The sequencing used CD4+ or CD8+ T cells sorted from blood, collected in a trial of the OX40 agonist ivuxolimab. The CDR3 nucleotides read TGTGCCAGCAGCCAAGGAGCTCCGGCAGATACGCAGTATTTT. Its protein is CASSQGAPADTQYF.